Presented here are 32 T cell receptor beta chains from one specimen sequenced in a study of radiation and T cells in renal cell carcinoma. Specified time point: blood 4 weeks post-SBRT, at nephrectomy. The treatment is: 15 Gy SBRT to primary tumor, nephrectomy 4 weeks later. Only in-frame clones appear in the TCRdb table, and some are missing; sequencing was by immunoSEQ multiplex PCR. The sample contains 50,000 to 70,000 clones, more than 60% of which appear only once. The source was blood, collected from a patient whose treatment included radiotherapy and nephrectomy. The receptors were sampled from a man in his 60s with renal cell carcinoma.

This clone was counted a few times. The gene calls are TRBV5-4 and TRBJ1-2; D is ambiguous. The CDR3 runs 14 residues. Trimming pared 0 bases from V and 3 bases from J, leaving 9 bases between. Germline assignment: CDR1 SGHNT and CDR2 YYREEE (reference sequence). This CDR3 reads CASSLEAADYGYTF. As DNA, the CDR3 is TGTGCCAGCAGCTTGGAGGCGGCAGACTATGGCTACACCTTC.

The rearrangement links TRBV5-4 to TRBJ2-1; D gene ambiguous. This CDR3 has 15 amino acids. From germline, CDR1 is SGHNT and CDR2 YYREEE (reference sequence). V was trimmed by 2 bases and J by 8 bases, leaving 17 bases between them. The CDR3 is CASSFRANHIDEQFF. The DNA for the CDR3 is TGTGCCAGCAGCTTTAGGGCTAATCATATCGATGAGCAGTTCTTC.

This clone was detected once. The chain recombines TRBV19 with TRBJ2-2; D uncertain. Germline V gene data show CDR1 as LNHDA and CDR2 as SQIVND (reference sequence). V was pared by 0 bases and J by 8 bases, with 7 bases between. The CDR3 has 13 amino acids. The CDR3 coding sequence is TGTGCCAGTAGTATAGAAATCTCGGGGGAGCTGTTTTTT. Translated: CASSIEISGELFF.

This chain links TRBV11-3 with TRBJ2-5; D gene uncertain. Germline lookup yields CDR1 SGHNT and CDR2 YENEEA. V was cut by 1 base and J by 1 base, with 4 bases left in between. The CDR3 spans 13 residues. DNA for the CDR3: TGTGCCAGCAGCTTAGGGGTCCAAGAGACCCAGTACTTC. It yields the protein CASSLGVQETQYF.

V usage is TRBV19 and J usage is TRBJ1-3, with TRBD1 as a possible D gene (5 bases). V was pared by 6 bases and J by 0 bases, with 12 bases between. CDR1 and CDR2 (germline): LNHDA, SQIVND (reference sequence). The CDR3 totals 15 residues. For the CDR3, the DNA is TGTGCCAGTAGCCGACAGCGCTACTCTGGAAACACCATATATTTT. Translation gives CASSRQRYSGNTIYF.

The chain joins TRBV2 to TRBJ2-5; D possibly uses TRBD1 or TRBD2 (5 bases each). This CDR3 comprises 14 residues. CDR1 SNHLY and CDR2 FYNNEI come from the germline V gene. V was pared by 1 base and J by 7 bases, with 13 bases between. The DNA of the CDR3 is TGTGCCAGCAGTGAAGGGGACCCACGGGGGACCCAGTACTTC. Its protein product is CASSEGDPRGTQYF.

CDR3 sequence reads: CASSQTRGGFGYTF. CDR3 nucleotides: TGTGCCAGCAGCCAAACTAGGGGGGGGTTTGGCTACACCTTC. The chain recombines TRBV14 with TRBJ1-2; TRBD1 might be the D (6 bases). The CDR3 has 14 residues. CDR1 and CDR2 from the germline V gene are SGHDN and FVKESK. V gave up 2 bases and J gave up 7 bases, with 14 bases separating them.

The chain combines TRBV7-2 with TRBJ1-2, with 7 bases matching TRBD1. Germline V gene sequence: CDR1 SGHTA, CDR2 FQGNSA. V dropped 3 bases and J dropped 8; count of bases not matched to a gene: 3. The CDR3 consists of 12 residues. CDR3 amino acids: CASSFDRDGYTF. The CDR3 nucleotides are TGTGCCAGCAGCTTCGACAGGGACGGCTACACCTTC.

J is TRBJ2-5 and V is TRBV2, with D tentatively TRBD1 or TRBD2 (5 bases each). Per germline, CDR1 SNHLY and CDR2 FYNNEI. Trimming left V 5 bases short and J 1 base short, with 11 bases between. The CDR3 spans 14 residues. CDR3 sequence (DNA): TGTGCCAGCAGTTCCAGGGCGGGCCAAGAGACCCAGTACTTC. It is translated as CASSSRAGQETQYF.

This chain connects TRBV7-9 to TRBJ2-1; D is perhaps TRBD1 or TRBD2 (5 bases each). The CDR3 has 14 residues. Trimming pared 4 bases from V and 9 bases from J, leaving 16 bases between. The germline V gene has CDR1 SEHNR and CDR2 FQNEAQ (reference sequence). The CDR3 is CASSSYWDRSEQFF. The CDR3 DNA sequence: TGTGCCAGCAGCTCCTATTGGGACCGCAGTGAGCAGTTCTTC.

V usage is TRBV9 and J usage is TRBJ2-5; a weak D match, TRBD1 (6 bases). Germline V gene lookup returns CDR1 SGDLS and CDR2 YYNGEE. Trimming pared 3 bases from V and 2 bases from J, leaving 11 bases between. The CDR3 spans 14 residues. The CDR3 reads CASSARTVQETQYF. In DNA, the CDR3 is TGTGCCAGCAGCGCACGGACAGTTCAAGAGACCCAGTACTTC.

The CDR3 loop is CASSGDRDFYEQYF. The CDR3 DNA is TGTGCCAGCAGCGGCGACAGGGATTTTTACGAGCAGTACTTC. This chain links TRBV5-4 with TRBJ2-7, with TRBD1 matching 7 bases. Unmatched junction bases numbered 8, after V lost 4 bases and J lost 4 bases. The CDR3 consists of 14 residues. CDR1 is SGHNT, CDR2 YYREEE, per germline (reference sequence).

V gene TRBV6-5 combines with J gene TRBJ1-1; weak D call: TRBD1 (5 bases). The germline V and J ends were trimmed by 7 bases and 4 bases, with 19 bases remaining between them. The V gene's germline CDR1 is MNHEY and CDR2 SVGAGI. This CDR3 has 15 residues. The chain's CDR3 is CASTSRRQGRTEAFF. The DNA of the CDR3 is TGTGCCAGCACCTCGAGGCGGCAGGGCCGCACTGAAGCTTTCTTT.

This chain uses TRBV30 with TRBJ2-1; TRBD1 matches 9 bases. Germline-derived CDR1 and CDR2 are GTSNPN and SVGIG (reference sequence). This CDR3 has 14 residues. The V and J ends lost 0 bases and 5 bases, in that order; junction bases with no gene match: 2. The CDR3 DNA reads TGTGCCTGGAGTGTACAGGGGGCTGACAATGAGCAGTTCTTC. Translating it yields CAWSVQGADNEQFF.

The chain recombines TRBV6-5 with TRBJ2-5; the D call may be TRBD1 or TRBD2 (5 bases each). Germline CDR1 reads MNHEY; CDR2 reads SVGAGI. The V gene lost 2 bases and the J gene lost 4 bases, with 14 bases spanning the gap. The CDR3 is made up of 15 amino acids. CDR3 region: CASSYTGRRGETQYF. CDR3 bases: TGTGCCAGCAGTTACACGGGGCGCCGGGGAGAGACCCAGTACTTC.

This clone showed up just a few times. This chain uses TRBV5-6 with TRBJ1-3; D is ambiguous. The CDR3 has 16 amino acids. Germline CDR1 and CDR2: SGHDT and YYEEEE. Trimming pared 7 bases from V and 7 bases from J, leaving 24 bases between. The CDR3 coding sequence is TGTGCCAGCGCTAACTTCGATTTGGAACCGGGGAACACCATATATTTT. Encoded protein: CASANFDLEPGNTIYF.

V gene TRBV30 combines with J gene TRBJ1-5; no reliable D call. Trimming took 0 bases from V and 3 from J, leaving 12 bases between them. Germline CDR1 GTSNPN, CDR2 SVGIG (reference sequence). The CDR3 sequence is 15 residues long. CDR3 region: CAWSVFLGINQPQHF. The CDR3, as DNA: TGTGCCTGGAGTGTATTTCTGGGCATCAATCAGCCCCAGCATTTT. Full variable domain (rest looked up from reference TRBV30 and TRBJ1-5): SQTIHQWPATLVQPVGSPLSLECTVEGTSNPNLYWYRQAAGRGLQLLFYSVGIGQISSEVPQNLSASRPQDRQFILSSKKLLLSDSGFYLCAWSVFLGINQPQHFGDGTRLSIL.

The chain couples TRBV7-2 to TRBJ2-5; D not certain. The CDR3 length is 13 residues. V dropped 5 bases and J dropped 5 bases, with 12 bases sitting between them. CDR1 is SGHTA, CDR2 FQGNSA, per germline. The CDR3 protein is CASSPPEEETQYF. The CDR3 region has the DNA TGTGCCAGCAGCCCCCCAGAGGAGGAGACCCAGTACTTC.

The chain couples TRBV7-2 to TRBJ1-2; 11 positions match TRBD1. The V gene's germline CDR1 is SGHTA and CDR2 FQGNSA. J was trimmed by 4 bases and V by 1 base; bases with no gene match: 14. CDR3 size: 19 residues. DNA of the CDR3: TGTGCCAGCAGCTTAGGATCGCGGGACAGGGGGGTACCCTTCTATGGCTACACCTTC. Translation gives CASSLGSRDRGVPFYGYTF.

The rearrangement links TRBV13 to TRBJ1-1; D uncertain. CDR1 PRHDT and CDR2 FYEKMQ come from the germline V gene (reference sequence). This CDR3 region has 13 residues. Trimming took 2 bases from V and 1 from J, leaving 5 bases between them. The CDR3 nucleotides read TGTGCCAGCAGCTTATACGGGAACACTGAAGCTTTCTTT. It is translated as CASSLYGNTEAFF.

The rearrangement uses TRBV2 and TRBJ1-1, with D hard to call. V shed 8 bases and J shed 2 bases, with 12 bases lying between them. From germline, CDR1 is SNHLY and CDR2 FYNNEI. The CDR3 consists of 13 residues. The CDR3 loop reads CASLVHRNTEAFF. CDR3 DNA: TGTGCCAGCCTGGTGCACCGAAACACTGAAGCTTTCTTT.

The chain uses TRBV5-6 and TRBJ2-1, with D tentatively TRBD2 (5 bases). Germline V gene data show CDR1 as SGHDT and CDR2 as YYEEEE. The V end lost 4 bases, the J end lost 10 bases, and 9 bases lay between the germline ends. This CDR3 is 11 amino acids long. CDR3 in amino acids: CASSRTGEQFF. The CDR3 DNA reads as TGTGCCAGCAGCCGGACGGGGGAGCAGTTCTTC.

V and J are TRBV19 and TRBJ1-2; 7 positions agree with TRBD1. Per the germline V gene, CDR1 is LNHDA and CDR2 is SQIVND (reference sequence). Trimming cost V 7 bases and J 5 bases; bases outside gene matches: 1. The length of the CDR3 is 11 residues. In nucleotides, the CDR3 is TGTGCCAGTACACAGGGGTATGGCTACACCTTC. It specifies CASTQGYGYTF.

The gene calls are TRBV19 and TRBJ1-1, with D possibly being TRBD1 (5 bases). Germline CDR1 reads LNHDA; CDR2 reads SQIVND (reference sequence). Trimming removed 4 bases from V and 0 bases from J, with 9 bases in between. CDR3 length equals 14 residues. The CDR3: CASSTGRLNTEAFF. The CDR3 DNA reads TGTGCCAGTAGTACGGGACGCCTGAACACTGAAGCTTTCTTT.

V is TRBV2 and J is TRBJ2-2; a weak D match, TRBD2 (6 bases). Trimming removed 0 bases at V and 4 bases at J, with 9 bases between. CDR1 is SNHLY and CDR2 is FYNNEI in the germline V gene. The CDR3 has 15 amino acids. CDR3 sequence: CASSEAGGGTGELFF. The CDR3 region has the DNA TGTGCCAGCAGTGAAGCGGGGGGAGGCACCGGGGAGCTGTTTTTT.

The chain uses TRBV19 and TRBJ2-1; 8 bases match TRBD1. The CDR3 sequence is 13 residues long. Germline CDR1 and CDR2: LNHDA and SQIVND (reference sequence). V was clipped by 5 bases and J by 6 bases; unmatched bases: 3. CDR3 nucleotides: TGTGCCAGTAGTGTACAGGGGGGCAATGAGCAGTTCTTC. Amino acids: CASSVQGGNEQFF.

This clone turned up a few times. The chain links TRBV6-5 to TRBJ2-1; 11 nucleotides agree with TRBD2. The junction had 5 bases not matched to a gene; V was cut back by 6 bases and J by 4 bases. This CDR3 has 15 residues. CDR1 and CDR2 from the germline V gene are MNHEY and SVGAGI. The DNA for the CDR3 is TGTGCCAGCAGGCTGACTAGCGGGGTTTACAATGAGCAGTTCTTC. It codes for CASRLTSGVYNEQFF.

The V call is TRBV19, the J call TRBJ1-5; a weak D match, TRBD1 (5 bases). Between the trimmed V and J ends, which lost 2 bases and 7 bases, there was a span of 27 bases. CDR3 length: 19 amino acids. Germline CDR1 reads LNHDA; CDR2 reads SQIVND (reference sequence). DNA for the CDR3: TGTGCCAGTAGTATAAACGCAGGGTTCGGGGTGGGTATGGGGCAGCCCCAGCATTTT. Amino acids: CASSINAGFGVGMGQPQHF.

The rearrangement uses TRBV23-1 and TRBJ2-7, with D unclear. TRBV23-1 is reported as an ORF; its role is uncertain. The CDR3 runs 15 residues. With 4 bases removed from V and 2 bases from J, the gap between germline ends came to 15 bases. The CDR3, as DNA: TGCGCCAGCAGTCCCTCGTGGGGTTATGCCTACGAGCAGTACTTC. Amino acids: CASSPSWGYAYEQYF.

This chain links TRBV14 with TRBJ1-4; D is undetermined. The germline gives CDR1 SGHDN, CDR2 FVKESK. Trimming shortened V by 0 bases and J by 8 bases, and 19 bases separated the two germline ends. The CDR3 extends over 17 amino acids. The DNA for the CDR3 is TGTGCCAGCAGCCAAGATCGGACGAACGTCCTCGGGGAAAAACTGTTTTTT. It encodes CASSQDRTNVLGEKLFF.

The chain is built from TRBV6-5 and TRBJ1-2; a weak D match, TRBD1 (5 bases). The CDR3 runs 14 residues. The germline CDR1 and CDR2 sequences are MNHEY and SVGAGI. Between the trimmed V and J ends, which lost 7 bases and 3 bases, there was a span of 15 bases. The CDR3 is CASNQGRIDYGYTF. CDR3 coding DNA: TGTGCCAGCAACCAGGGACGGATTGACTATGGCTACACCTTC.

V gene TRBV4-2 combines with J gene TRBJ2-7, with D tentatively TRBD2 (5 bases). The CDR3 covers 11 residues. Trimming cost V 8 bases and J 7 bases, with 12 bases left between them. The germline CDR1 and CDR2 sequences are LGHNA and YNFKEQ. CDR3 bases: TGTGCCAGCCGGACTTTTAGGGAGCAGTACGTC. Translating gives CASRTFREQYV.